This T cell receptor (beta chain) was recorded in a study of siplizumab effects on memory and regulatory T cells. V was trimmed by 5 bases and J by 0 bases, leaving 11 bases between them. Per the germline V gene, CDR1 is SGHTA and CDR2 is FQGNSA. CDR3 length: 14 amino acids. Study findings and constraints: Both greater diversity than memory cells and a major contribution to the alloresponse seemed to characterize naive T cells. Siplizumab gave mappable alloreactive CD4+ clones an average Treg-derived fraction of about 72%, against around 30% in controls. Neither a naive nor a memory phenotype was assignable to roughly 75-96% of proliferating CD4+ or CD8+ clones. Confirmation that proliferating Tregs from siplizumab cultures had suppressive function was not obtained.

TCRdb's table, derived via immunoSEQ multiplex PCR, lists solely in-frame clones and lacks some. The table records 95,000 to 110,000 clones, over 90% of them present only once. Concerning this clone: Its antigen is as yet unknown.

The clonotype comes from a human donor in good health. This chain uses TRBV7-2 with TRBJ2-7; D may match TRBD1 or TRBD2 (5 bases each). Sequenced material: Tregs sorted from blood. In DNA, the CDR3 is TGTGCCAGCAGCACCGTGAGGGGCTCCTACGAGCAGTACTTC. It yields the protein CASSTVRGSYEQYF.